These 32 T cell receptor beta chains share one sample of origin, sequenced in a study of blood T cells in healthy people across ages. It was with a sample-barcoded 5' primer and a J-beta primer mix that a second PCR of roughly 7 to 12 cycles was run. TCRdb re-analysed the 5' RACE reads in MiXCR, keeping a single row per CDR3 protein. The sample consists of 600,000 to 1,000,000 distinct CDR3 sequences, 25% of them appearing once. This sample also appeared in a second study, on T cells of mothers and their children.

The specimen sequenced was blood. The receptors derive from a boy aged 5-17 years in good health.

This sequence joins TRBV7-2 and TRBJ2-1; 9 positions agree with TRBD2. This CDR3 has 19 amino acids. J was trimmed by 5 bases and V by 2 bases; bases with no gene match: 16. Germline V gene data show CDR1 as SGHTA and CDR2 as FQGNSA. The CDR3 reads CASSLIGVSSGRTHNEQFF. CDR3 DNA sequence: TGTGCCAGCAGCTTAATAGGTGTGTCGAGCGGGAGGACGCACAATGAGCAGTTCTTC.

The V gene is TRBV5-1, the J gene TRBJ2-7, with D perhaps assigned TRBD1 or TRBD2 (5 bases each). V gave up 1 base and J gave up 7 bases, with 18 bases separating them. Germline V gene sequence: CDR1 SGHRS, CDR2 YFSETQ. The CDR3 is 15 amino acids. This chain's CDR3 is CASSLSTAATREQYF. CDR3 DNA: TGCGCCAGCAGCTTGTCGACAGCCGCTACTAGAGAGCAGTACTTC. The full variable domain, in which reference TRBV5-1 and TRBJ2-7 provide the parts outside the CDR3, is KAGVTQTPRYLIKTRGQQVTLSCSPISGHRSVSWYQQTPGQGLQFLFEYFSETQRNKGNFPGRFSGRQFSNSRSEMNVSTLELGDSALYLCASSLSTAATREQYFGPGTRLTVT.

The sample holds a few counts of this clonotype. This chain connects TRBV28 to TRBJ2-5; TRBD2 matches 7 bases. Trimming cost V 6 bases and J 0 bases; bases outside gene matches: 13. The CDR3 loop spans 17 amino acids. Germline V CDR1 and CDR2: MDHEN, SYDVKM. CDR3 amino acids: CASSYTGGSGYQETQYF. CDR3 coding DNA: TGTGCCAGCAGCTACACGGGAGGTAGCGGGTACCAAGAGACCCAGTACTTC.

The CDR3 here is CATSEPGQDYNEQFF. The CDR3 DNA reads TGTGCCACCAGTGAACCGGGACAGGACTACAATGAGCAGTTCTTC. V usage is TRBV24-1 and J usage is TRBJ2-1; 8 bases align to TRBD1. The CDR3 loop spans 15 amino acids. V trimming: 4 bases; J trimming: 3 bases; junction bases outside the gene matches: 4. Germline CDR1 KGHDR, CDR2 SFDVKD.

Only a few counts were recorded for this clonotype. V is TRBV2 and J is TRBJ1-5; tentative D call: TRBD1 (5 bases). CDR1 is SNHLY and CDR2 is FYNNEI in the germline V gene. V was pared by 3 bases and J by 1 base, with 10 bases between. The CDR3 spans 15 residues. CDR3 residues: CASSEGVASNQPQHF. The CDR3 DNA sequence: TGTGCCAGCAGTGAGGGGGTAGCGAGCAATCAGCCCCAGCATTTT. Variable domain in full (rest from reference TRBV2 and TRBJ1-5): EPEVTQTPSHQVTQMGQEVILRCVPISNHLYFYWYRQILGQKVEFLVSFYNNEISEKSEIFDDQFSVERPDGSNFTLKIRSTKLEDSAMYFCASSEGVASNQPQHFGDGTRLSIL.

The chain uses TRBV27 and TRBJ1-2, with D perhaps matching TRBD1 (5 bases). The V end lost 8 bases, the J end lost 2 bases, and 12 bases lay between the germline ends. The germline V gene encodes CDR1 MNHEY and CDR2 SMNVEV (reference sequence). The CDR3 length is 13 residues. CDR3 nucleotide sequence: TGTGCCAGCCGGGACTGGGCCAACTATGGCTACACCTTC. Protein product: CASRDWANYGYTF.

This clonotype has a count of ten or more. The rearrangement joins TRBV6-1 to TRBJ1-1; D is possibly TRBD1 (5 bases). The germline V and J ends were trimmed by 4 bases and 3 bases, with 9 bases remaining between them. The CDR3 has 13 amino acids. Germline V gives CDR1 MNHNS, CDR2 SASEGT. The CDR3, as DNA: TGTGCCAGCAGTGGACAGCGCCACACTGAAGCTTTCTTT. It specifies CASSGQRHTEAFF.

The gene calls are TRBV6-5 and TRBJ2-2; the D gene could be TRBD1 or TRBD2 (5 bases each). The CDR3 is 15 residues long. The germline gives CDR1 MNHEY, CDR2 SVGAGI. The V gene lost 5 bases and the J gene lost 5 bases, with 15 bases spanning the gap. The CDR3 reads CASSQFPGPTGELFF. The CDR3 DNA follows: TGTGCCAGCAGTCAGTTCCCGGGGCCGACCGGGGAGCTGTTTTTT.

The V gene is TRBV20-1, the J gene TRBJ2-7; D not resolved. V was cut by 0 bases and J by 2 bases, with 14 bases left in between. CDR3 length: 15 residues. Germline V gene lookup returns CDR1 DFQATT and CDR2 SNEGSKA (reference sequence). CDR3: CSAREIQGRAYEQYF. The CDR3 region has the DNA TGCAGTGCTAGAGAAATCCAAGGACGGGCCTACGAGCAGTACTTC.

This rearrangement joins TRBV15 to TRBJ1-2; D perhaps matches TRBD1 (6 bases). The CDR3 loop spans 15 amino acids. CDR1 and CDR2 from the germline V gene are LNHNV and YYDKDF (reference sequence). Trimming cost V 0 bases and J 0 bases, with 8 bases left between them. DNA for the CDR3: TGTGCCACCAGCAGAGATTGGGGGCCTAACTATGGCTACACCTTC. Translation: CATSRDWGPNYGYTF.

This clonotype has just one count. CDR3 amino acids: CASSQVGVGEKLFF. The CDR3 DNA is TGCGCCAGCAGCCAAGTGGGGGTCGGTGAAAAACTGTTTTTT. The J gene is TRBJ1-4, the V gene TRBV4-3, with a tentative D call TRBD1 (5 bases). The CDR3 has 14 residues. CDR1 is LGHNA, CDR2 YSLEER, per germline. Between the trimmed V and J ends, which lost 1 base and 7 bases, there was a span of 10 bases.

The rearrangement joins TRBV24-1 to TRBJ2-3; D unclear. V shed 4 bases and J shed 2 bases, with 15 bases lying between them. Germline CDR1 and CDR2: KGHDR and SFDVKD. This CDR3 comprises 16 residues. The CDR3 spells CATSDGLGAYTDTQYF. CDR3 nucleotide sequence: TGTGCCACCAGTGACGGCCTCGGAGCTTACACAGATACGCAGTATTTT.

The genes are TRBV7-9 and TRBJ2-2, with no clear D. Germline V gene sequence: CDR1 SEHNR, CDR2 FQNEAQ (reference sequence). The CDR3 covers 15 residues. V lost 1 base and J lost 0, with 6 bases in between. The chain's CDR3 is CASSLVQTNTGELFF. In DNA, the CDR3 is TGTGCCAGCAGCTTAGTCCAGACGAACACCGGGGAGCTGTTTTTT.

This sequence joins TRBV7-9 and TRBJ1-6, with no clear D. Germline lookup yields CDR1 SEHNR and CDR2 FQNEAQ (reference sequence). This CDR3 is 15 amino acids long. V was shortened by 2 bases and J by 8 bases, with 13 bases between the two germline ends. Written as DNA, the CDR3 is TGTGCCAGCAGCTTATTGGTGACTACCGATTCACCCCTCCACTTT. Translating it yields CASSLLVTTDSPLHF.

This clonotype was detected a few times. The chain combines TRBV28 with TRBJ2-5, with 8 positions matching TRBD1. TRBJ2-7 matches the DNA end more closely, so the J call is doubtful. This CDR3 is 19 amino acids long. Per the germline V gene, CDR1 is MDHEN and CDR2 is SYDVKM. The CDR3 nucleotides are TGTGCCAGCAGTTTTCCGGTCCCGGGACAGGTACCCTACTCCTACGAGCAGTACTTC. As protein: CASSFPVPGQVPYSYEQYF.

The rearrangement uses TRBV6-5 and TRBJ2-1; 9 bases are shared with TRBD1. Germline V gives CDR1 MNHEY, CDR2 SVGAGI. The CDR3 loop spans 15 amino acids. Trimming took 2 bases from V and 7 from J; bases not matched to a gene: 6. In nucleotides, the CDR3 is TGTGCCAGCAGTTACGGGACAGGGCTCTTAAATGAGCAGTTCTTC. It yields the protein CASSYGTGLLNEQFF.

The chain carries TRBV29-1 and TRBJ2-1, with 9 bases aligning to TRBD1. The J call is in doubt because the DNA end fits TRBJ2-5 better. The CDR3 extends over 11 amino acids. Germline loops: CDR1 SQVTM, CDR2 ANQGSEA. Here the CDR3 reads CSVTGGETQYF. CDR3 nucleotides: TGCAGCGTCACAGGGGGCGAGACCCAGTACTTC.

The rearrangement joins TRBV4-1 to TRBJ2-5, with D perhaps TRBD2 (5 bases). This CDR3 region has 13 residues. CDR1 and CDR2 (germline): MGHRA, YSYEKL. V was pared by 0 bases and J by 9 bases, with 11 bases between. In DNA, the CDR3 is TGCGCCAGCAGCCAAGATTTTATGGAGGCCCAGTACTTC. It translates to CASSQDFMEAQYF.

In this sample, this clonotype turned up a few times. This chain links TRBV5-6 with TRBJ1-1; D gene uncertain. The CDR3 is made up of 13 amino acids. Germline V gene data show CDR1 as SGHDT and CDR2 as YYEEEE. Between the trimmed V and J ends, which lost 2 bases and 0 bases, there was a span of 5 bases. The CDR3 region is CASSFMLNTEAFF. The CDR3 DNA reads as TGTGCCAGCAGCTTTATGTTGAACACTGAAGCTTTCTTT.

The rearrangement uses TRBV12-3 or TRBV12-4 and TRBJ1-1; D is ambiguous. V lost 4 bases and J lost 1, with 10 bases in between. The CDR3 has 14 residues. For the CDR3, the DNA is TGTGCCAGCAGTTCTTACACGGGGAACACTGAAGCTTTCTTT. Translation: CASSSYTGNTEAFF.

The gene calls are TRBV7-6 and TRBJ2-7, with D maybe TRBD1 (6 bases). CDR3 length: 16 residues. V gave up 5 bases and J gave up 0 bases, with 17 bases separating them. Germline V CDR1 and CDR2: SGHVS, FNYEAQ. The CDR3 protein is CASSTLQGKSSYEQYF. The CDR3 bases are TGTGCCAGCAGCACCCTACAGGGAAAAAGCTCCTACGAGCAGTACTTC.

This chain uses TRBV7-9 with TRBJ2-3; possible D gene TRBD1, 6 bases. Germline V gives CDR1 SEHNR, CDR2 FQNEAQ (reference sequence). V was trimmed by 3 bases and J by 0 bases, leaving 13 bases between them. The CDR3 consists of 16 residues. CDR3 amino acids: CASSFSLGASTDTQYF. The CDR3 DNA reads TGTGCCAGCAGCTTCTCTTTGGGGGCTAGCACAGATACGCAGTATTTT. Looking up the rest from reference TRBV7-9 and TRBJ2-3 gives the full variable domain: DTGVSQNPRHKITKRGQNVTFRCDPISEHNRLYWYRQTLGQGPEFLTYFQNEAQLEKSRLLSDRFSAERPKGSFSTLEIQRTEQGDSAMYLCASSFSLGASTDTQYFGPGTRLTVL.

This clonotype appeared a few times. The chain's CDR3 is CASSSFSGRDEQFF. Written as DNA, the CDR3 is TGTGCCAGTAGTTCCTTTAGCGGGAGAGACGAGCAGTTCTTC. The chain carries TRBV19 and TRBJ2-1; 9 bases line up with TRBD2. Germline trimming cut 5 bases from V and 10 bases from J; bases unmatched to any gene: 9. The CDR3 is 14 amino acids. Germline CDR1 LNHDA, CDR2 SQIVND (reference sequence). Filled out from reference TRBV19 and TRBJ2-1, the complete variable domain reads DGGITQSPKYLFRKEGQNVTLSCEQNLNHDAMYWYRQDPGQGLRLIYYSQIVNDFQKGDIAEGYSVSREKKESFPLTVTSAQKNPTAFYLCASSSFSGRDEQFFGPGTRLTVL.

The chain joins TRBV6-2 or TRBV6-3 to TRBJ2-1; D might be TRBD1 (6 bases). The CDR3 is made up of 15 amino acids. V was trimmed by 5 bases and J by 1 base, leaving 12 bases between them. Germline V lookup: CDR1 MNHEY, CDR2 SVGEGT. CDR3 amino acids: CASSGQMGSYNEQFF. In DNA, the CDR3 is TGTGCCAGCAGTGGACAGATGGGGTCCTACAATGAGCAGTTCTTC.

This clonotype was recorded a few times. V is TRBV6-2 or TRBV6-3 and J is TRBJ2-1; 10 bases are a match to TRBD2. The J call is doubtful: the DNA matches TRBJ2-7 better. The CDR3 has 16 amino acids. Germline V lookup: CDR1 MNHEY, CDR2 SVGEGT. Written as DNA, the CDR3 is TGTGCCAGCAGTTACTCCAAAACTAGCGGGGCCTACGAGCAGTACTTC. Encoded protein: CASSYSKTSGAYEQYF.

To note about this clonotype: One junction end disagrees with the germline gene, perhaps due to a read error. The chain uses TRBV7-9 and TRBJ2-1; the D is unclear. From germline, CDR1 is SEHNR and CDR2 FQNEAQ (reference sequence). CDR3 length: 12 amino acids. CDR3 sequence reads: CASSPPSYEKYF. In nucleotides, the CDR3 is TGTGCCAGCAGCCCCCCTTCCTACGAGAAGTACTTC.

This clonotype appeared a few times. This sequence joins TRBV7-2 and TRBJ1-2; D is unresolved. The V end was cut by 2 bases, the J end by 4 bases, with 11 bases between. The germline gives CDR1 SGHTA, CDR2 FQGNSA. The CDR3 length is 14 residues. The CDR3 reads CASSLYSLGYGYTF. As DNA, the CDR3 is TGTGCCAGCAGCTTATACAGCTTGGGCTATGGCTACACCTTC.

The gene calls are TRBV20-1 and TRBJ2-5, with a possible D match to TRBD2 (6 bases). This CDR3 region has 13 residues. Germline V gene sequence: CDR1 DFQATT, CDR2 SNEGSKA (reference sequence). The V and J ends lost 3 bases and 2 bases respectively, with 10 bases between them. The CDR3 region is CSASPGLQETQYF. Here the CDR3 DNA reads TGCAGTGCTAGCCCGGGACTGCAAGAGACCCAGTACTTC.

This clonotype was recorded a few times. This chain uses TRBV4-2 with TRBJ2-7, with D perhaps matching TRBD2 (6 bases). The end of the DNA is better explained by TRBJ2-1, so the J call may be wrong. This CDR3 is built from 16 residues. Germline V CDR1 and CDR2: LGHNA, YNFKEQ. CDR3 residues: CASSQVQREMNNEQFF. The CDR3 bases are TGTGCCAGCAGCCAAGTGCAACGGGAGATGAACAATGAGCAGTTCTTC.

In the case of this clonotype: A much larger clone sits a single nucleotide away, making a read error possible. V usage is TRBV13 and J usage is TRBJ1-1; D is uncertain. Looked up from germline, CDR1 is PRHDT and CDR2 is FYEKMQ (reference sequence). The CDR3 sequence is 12 residues long. In nucleotides, the CDR3 is TGTACCAGCAGCCCCCCGCGCACTGAAGCTTTCTTT. It is translated as CTSSPPRTEAFF.

The V and J genes are TRBV12-3 or TRBV12-4 and TRBJ2-7; D gene unclear. The CDR3 contains 14 residues. V shed 1 base and J shed 0 bases, with 7 bases lying between them. CDR3 loop: CASSLGISSYEQYF. Here the CDR3 DNA reads TGTGCCAGCAGTTTAGGGATAAGCTCCTACGAGCAGTACTTC.

This rearrangement joins TRBV28 to TRBJ2-6; D gene unclear. The V gene lost 5 bases and the J gene lost 0 bases, with 17 bases spanning the gap. Germline CDR1 and CDR2: MDHEN and SYDVKM. This CDR3 comprises 18 residues. Here the CDR3 reads CASSHRVLSLSGANVLTF. CDR3 sequence (DNA): TGTGCCAGCAGTCACCGGGTGTTGAGCCTCTCTGGGGCCAACGTCCTGACTTTC.